Listed below are T cell receptor beta chains from one sample, sequenced in a study of control samples from healthy donors and cancer patients. Measured with immunoSEQ multiplex PCR; TCRdb has only the in-frame clones, and not every one. This sample has roughly 52,000 clones, with 95% found just once. Sequencing input: blood. The receptor set was obtained from a man aged 25 to 45 in good health. CDR3s include the opening cysteine and the closing phenylalanine or tryptophan. The D gene is left open where the match is weak. The listing skips clone size in some rows; elsewhere it reads once, few, many or a size class.

clone_size: -
v_call: TRBV7-9
j_call: TRBJ2-2
d_call: -
cdr3_aa: CASSRLGNTGELFF
cdr3_nt: TGTGCCAGCAGCAGACTTGGGAACACCGGGGAGCTGTTTTTT

clone_size: -
v_call: TRBV13
j_call: TRBJ1-5
d_call: TRBD1
cdr3_aa: CASSSTGDNQPQHF
cdr3_nt: TGTGCCAGCAGCTCCACAGGGGACAATCAGCCCCAGCATTTT

clone_size: -
v_call: TRBV5-4
j_call: TRBJ1-2
d_call: -
cdr3_aa: CASSPDRYGYTF
cdr3_nt: TGTGCCAGCAGCCCCGACAGATATGGCTACACCTTC

clone_size: -
v_call: TRBV19
j_call: TRBJ2-1
d_call: -
cdr3_aa: CASSIIGSPVNEQFF
cdr3_nt: TGTGCCAGTAGTATAATCGGGAGCCCGGTCAATGAGCAGTTCTTC

clone_size: once
v_call: TRBV4-2
j_call: TRBJ2-7
d_call: -
cdr3_aa: CASSQVGASYEQYF
cdr3_nt: TGTGCCAGCAGCCAAGTGGGGGCATCCTACGAGCAGTACTTC

clone_size: once
v_call: TRBV6-5
j_call: TRBJ2-6
d_call: -
cdr3_aa: CASSYQWGASANVLTF
cdr3_nt: TGTGCCAGCAGTTATCAATGGGGGGCGTCGGCCAACGTCCTGACTTTC

clone_size: -
v_call: TRBV29-1
j_call: TRBJ2-5
d_call: -
cdr3_aa: CSVDRVLGETQYF
cdr3_nt: TGCAGCGTTGACCGGGTTCTCGGGGAGACCCAGTACTTC

clone_size: -
v_call: TRBV20-1
j_call: TRBJ2-1
d_call: -
cdr3_aa: CSATYNEQFF
cdr3_nt: TGCAGTGCAACCTACAATGAGCAGTTCTTC

clone_size: -
v_call: TRBV5-6
j_call: TRBJ2-7
d_call: TRBD1
cdr3_aa: CASTDRGLFEQYF
cdr3_nt: TGTGCCAGCACGGACAGGGGGCTGTTCGAGCAGTACTTC

clone_size: -
v_call: TRBV5-4
j_call: TRBJ2-2
d_call: -
cdr3_aa: CASSSGTGNTGELFF
cdr3_nt: TGTGCCAGCAGCTCCGGGACGGGGAACACCGGGGAGCTGTTTTTT

clone_size: -
v_call: TRBV7-6
j_call: TRBJ2-7
d_call: TRBD1
cdr3_aa: CASSLGTGDSYEQYF
cdr3_nt: TGTGCCAGCAGCTTAGGGACAGGGGACTCCTACGAGCAGTACTTC

clone_size: -
v_call: TRBV10-2
j_call: TRBJ2-2
d_call: TRBD2
cdr3_aa: CPTRRRASGTGELFF
cdr3_nt: TGCCCCACCAGACGCCGGGCTAGCGGGACCGGGGAGCTGTTTTTT

clone_size: -
v_call: TRBV7-9
j_call: TRBJ2-3
d_call: -
cdr3_aa: CASSLYRSTDTQYF
cdr3_nt: TGTGCCAGCAGCTTATACAGGAGCACAGATACGCAGTATTTT

clone_size: -
v_call: TRBV30
j_call: TRBJ1-6
d_call: TRBD1
cdr3_aa: CAWSVDRAKSPLHF
cdr3_nt: TGTGCCTGGAGTGTTGACAGGGCCAAGTCACCCCTCCACTTT

clone_size: -
v_call: TRBV7-9
j_call: TRBJ1-4
d_call: -
cdr3_aa: CASSSHVPNEKLFF
cdr3_nt: TGTGCCAGCAGCTCCCATGTCCCTAATGAAAAACTGTTTTTT

clone_size: -
v_call: TRBV11-1
j_call: TRBJ2-2
d_call: -
cdr3_aa: CASSLAGIHGELFF
cdr3_nt: TGTGCCAGCAGCTTAGCAGGGATTCACGGGGAGCTGTTTTTT

clone_size: -
v_call: TRBV6-5
j_call: TRBJ1-1
d_call: -
cdr3_aa: CASSYSYLTGNTEAFF
cdr3_nt: TGTGCCAGCAGTTACTCATACCTGACAGGGAACACTGAAGCTTTCTTT

clone_size: -
v_call: TRBV7-2
j_call: TRBJ2-1
d_call: -
cdr3_aa: CASSGRGRTYNEQFF
cdr3_nt: TGTGCCAGCAGCGGCCGGGGGCGGACCTACAATGAGCAGTTCTTC

clone_size: -
v_call: TRBV6-4
j_call: TRBJ2-7
d_call: -
cdr3_aa: CASLTPAGFSLYEQYF
cdr3_nt: TGTGCCAGCCTAACCCCCGCGGGGTTCAGTCTGTACGAGCAGTACTTC

clone_size: -
v_call: TRBV29-1
j_call: TRBJ1-2
d_call: -
cdr3_aa: CSVADPDYGYTF
cdr3_nt: TGCAGCGTTGCGGACCCCGACTATGGCTACACCTTC

clone_size: -
v_call: TRBV3-1/TRBV3-2
j_call: TRBJ1-1
d_call: TRBD1
cdr3_aa: CASSPHTGGRTEAFF
cdr3_nt: TGCGCCAGCAGCCCACACACAGGGGGAAGGACTGAAGCTTTCTTT

clone_size: -
v_call: TRBV10-2
j_call: TRBJ1-2
d_call: -
cdr3_aa: CASSSLRGGLGDGYTF
cdr3_nt: TGCGCCAGCAGTTCCCTAAGGGGGGGCCTAGGGGATGGCTACACCTTC

clone_size: -
v_call: TRBV5-4
j_call: TRBJ1-3
d_call: -
cdr3_aa: CASSAGTLRTGNTIYF
cdr3_nt: TGTGCCAGCAGCGCCGGGACATTGAGAACTGGAAACACCATATATTTT